A single sample gave rise to the 32 T cell receptor beta chains below, sequenced in a study of molecular identifiers for immune sequencing clone quantification. In TCRdb, the PCR reads were re-called with MiXCR into one record per CDR3 protein. Of some 590,000 distinct CDR3 sequences listed, roughly 27% are singletons. The source material was naive CD8+ T cells from blood, with Jurkat cell RNA spiked in. As to subset: FACS-sorted CD8+CD4-CCR7+CD45RA+ naive T cells. The receptors originated from a human donor in good health. Some libraries in this study had Jurkat cell RNA spiked in.

This clonotype occurred many times. The genes are TRBV6-5 and TRBJ2-1; D might be TRBD1 or TRBD2, each matching 5 bases. Germline V gene data show CDR1 as MNHEY and CDR2 as SVGAGI. Between the trimmed V and J ends, which lost 0 bases and 5 bases, there was a span of 20 bases. The CDR3 runs to 18 residues. The CDR3 loop reads CASSYSTFTGTENNEQFF. The CDR3 DNA follows: TGTGCCAGCAGTTACTCAACATTCACCGGGACGGAAAACAATGAGCAGTTCTTC.

Only a few counts were recorded for this clonotype. This chain joins TRBV2 and TRBJ2-1, with 7 nucleotides matching TRBD2. This CDR3 comprises 14 residues. Losses at the gene ends were 9 bases for V and 3 bases for J; bases not matched to a gene: 8. Germline CDR1 and CDR2: SNHLY and FYNNEI. This chain's CDR3 is CASPVGGSYNEQFF. The CDR3 DNA sequence: TGTGCCAGTCCCGTGGGGGGGAGCTACAATGAGCAGTTCTTC.

J is TRBJ2-7 and V is TRBV5-4; the D gene is possibly TRBD2 (7 bases). CDR1 and CDR2 from the germline V gene are SGHNT and YYREEE (reference sequence). CDR3 length: 12 amino acids. Trimming pared 3 bases from V and 9 bases from J, leaving 13 bases between. The CDR3 reads CASSWGGAAQYF. CDR3 bases: TGTGCCAGCAGCTGGGGGGGGGCCGCGCAGTACTTC.

The V and J genes are TRBV3-1 and TRBJ1-2; D ambiguous. From germline, CDR1 is LGHDT and CDR2 YNNKEL (reference sequence). CDR3 length equals 14 residues. Trimming cost V 0 bases and J 0 bases, with 5 bases left between them. The CDR3 DNA is TGTGCCAGCAGCCAAGACGGATCTAACTATGGCTACACCTTC. It translates to CASSQDGSNYGYTF.

In regard to this clonotype: Since a much larger clone is just one base distant, this may be a read error. The rearrangement joins TRBV18 to TRBJ2-3, with D perhaps given as TRBD1 or TRBD2 (5 bases each). CDR3 length: 15 residues. Germline CDR1 is KGHSH and CDR2 is LQKENI. The CDR3 sequence: CASSPRDEPVDTRYF. CDR3 DNA sequence: TGTGCCAGCTCACCACGGGACGAACCCGTCGATACGCGGTATTTT. Looking up the rest from reference TRBV18 and TRBJ2-3 gives the full variable domain: NAGVMQNPRHLVRRRGQEARLRCSPMKGHSHVYWYRQLPEEGLKFMVYLQKENIIDESGMPKERFSAEFPKEGPSILRIQQVVRGDSAAYFCASSPRDEPVDTRYFGPGTRLTVL.

This clonotype has only a few counts. The chain has TRBV5-1 and TRBJ2-7; a weak D match, TRBD2 (6 bases). Trimming removed 4 bases at V and 3 bases at J, with 11 bases between. There are 13 residues in the CDR3. Germline CDR1 and CDR2: SGHRS and YFSETQ. The CDR3 loop reads CASSTGDFYEQYF. CDR3 sequence (DNA): TGCGCCAGCAGCACGGGGGACTTCTACGAGCAGTACTTC. Supplemented by reference TRBV5-1 and TRBJ2-7, the full variable domain reads KAGVTQTPRYLIKTRGQQVTLSCSPISGHRSVSWYQQTPGQGLQFLFEYFSETQRNKGNFPGRFSGRQFSNSRSEMNVSTLELGDSALYLCASSTGDFYEQYFGPGTRLTVT.

The sample holds many counts of this clonotype. The genes are TRBV20-1 and TRBJ2-3; tentative D call: TRBD2 (6 bases). V lost 2 bases, J lost 2 bases, and 14 bases lay in between. The length of the CDR3 is 15 residues. Germline V CDR1 and CDR2: DFQATT, SNEGSKA (reference sequence). The CDR3 DNA is TGCAGTGCTAGACTTGCTAGCGAGGCCACAGATACGCAGTATTTT. This sequence encodes CSARLASEATDTQYF.

Comment on this clonotype: A junction end diverges from the germline sequence, so it may reflect a read error. The rearrangement joins TRBV4-1 to TRBJ1-1; D uncertain. The CDR3 contains 11 residues. Germline CDR1 reads MGHRA; CDR2 reads YSYEKL. In DNA, the CDR3 is TGCGCCGGCAGCCCGCGCACTGAGGCTTTCTTT. Protein sequence: CAGSPRTEAFF.

Note on this clonotype: This could be a read error, since a much larger clone is one nucleotide away. V usage is TRBV27 and J usage is TRBJ2-3, with TRBD2 identical over 7 bases. J gave up 0 bases and V 8 bases, and 8 bases lay outside the gene matches. The CDR3 spans 15 residues. Germline V CDR1 and CDR2: MNHEY, SMNVEV (reference sequence). As DNA, the CDR3 is TGTGCCAGCGGCATTAGCGGGCCGAGCACAGATACGCAGTATTTT. Its translation is CASGISGPSTDTQYF.

Remarks on this clonotype: A much larger clone lies one base from this, so it may be a read error. This chain uses TRBV9 with TRBJ2-3; D not certain. The germline V gene has CDR1 SGDLS and CDR2 YYNGEE. The CDR3 covers 11 residues. The CDR3 reads CASGNPHTRYF. The CDR3 region has the DNA TGTGCCAGCGGCAACCCACATACGCGGTATTTT. Full variable domain (outside the CDR3, taken from reference TRBV9 and TRBJ2-3): DSGVTQTPKHLITATGQRVTLRCSPRSGDLSVYWYQQSLDQGLQFLIQYYNGEERAKGNILERFSAQQFPDLHSELNLSSLELGDSALYFCASGNPHTRYFGPGTRLTVL.

The chain carries TRBV4-3 and TRBJ2-7; D call uncertain. V was pared by 0 bases and J by 3 bases, with 12 bases between. CDR1 is LGHNA, CDR2 YSLEER, per germline. The CDR3 sequence is 15 residues long. DNA for the CDR3: TGCGCCAGCAGCCAAGACACCGGTGTGTTCTACGAGCAGTACTTC. Translating gives CASSQDTGVFYEQYF.

This clonotype was seen a few times. The rearrangement joins TRBV6-1 to TRBJ2-7; 10 bases are a match to TRBD1. V trimming: 4 bases; J trimming: 2 bases; junction bases outside the gene matches: 5. The CDR3 extends over 15 amino acids. Germline V gene sequence: CDR1 MNHNS, CDR2 SASEGT. The CDR3 here is CASSGGTGVPYEQYF. The CDR3 DNA reads as TGTGCCAGCAGTGGTGGGACAGGGGTGCCCTACGAGCAGTACTTC.

This clonotype was counted at least ten times. The genes are TRBV29-1 and TRBJ1-2; TRBD1 might be the D (6 bases). This CDR3 is built from 13 residues. Trimming pared 4 bases from V and 8 bases from J, leaving 17 bases between. Germline V lookup: CDR1 SQVTM, CDR2 ANQGSEA. This chain's CDR3 is CSVVDGGARGYTF. CDR3 bases: TGCAGCGTTGTAGATGGGGGCGCGAGAGGCTACACCTTC.

CDR3 residues: CASSDRVQYF. CDR3 in DNA: TGTGCCAGCAGCGACAGGGTCCAGTACTTC. This chain connects TRBV28 to TRBJ2-5; 7 nucleotides match TRBD1. This CDR3 spans 10 amino acids. V was pared by 6 bases and J by 10 bases, with 2 bases of the junction left unmatched. CDR1 is MDHEN and CDR2 is SYDVKM in the germline V gene.

This chain joins TRBV28 and TRBJ2-7, with 10 positions matching TRBD2. Germline V gene sequence: CDR1 MDHEN, CDR2 SYDVKM. The CDR3 sequence is 16 residues long. After removal of 7 bases from V and 2 bases from J, the junction contained 11 bases not matched to a gene. Here the CDR3 reads CASKLAGGNLPYEQYF. The CDR3 coding sequence is TGTGCCAGCAAGTTAGCGGGAGGCAACCTTCCCTACGAGCAGTACTTC.

A remark on this clonotype: This may be a read error, as it is one base from a much larger clone. The chain carries TRBV28 and TRBJ1-4, with a tentative D call TRBD1 (5 bases). V was shortened by 5 bases and J by 7 bases, with 14 bases between the two germline ends. CDR3 length: 14 residues. Germline values: CDR1 MDHEN, CDR2 SYDVKM. The CDR3, as DNA: TGTGCCAGCAGTCGTTCCTTCCAGGGTGAAAAACTGTTTTTT. It is translated as CASSRSFQGEKLFF. Full variable domain (missing parts from reference TRBV28 and TRBJ1-4): DVKVTQSSRYLVKRTGEKVFLECVQDMDHENMFWYRQDPGLGLRLIYFSYDVKMKEKGDIPEGYSVSREKKERFSLILESASTNQTSMYLCASSRSFQGEKLFFGSGTQLSVL.

This clonotype has more than one count but fewer than ten. V usage is TRBV5-5 and J usage is TRBJ1-1; D might be TRBD1 (6 bases). There are 15 residues in the CDR3. Trimming left V 2 bases short and J 8 bases short, with 19 bases between. Looked up from germline, CDR1 is SGHKS and CDR2 is YYEKEE (reference sequence). CDR3 residues: CASSFLQSGGAEAFF. CDR3 sequence (DNA): TGTGCCAGCAGCTTTCTACAGTCGGGGGGCGCGGAAGCTTTCTTT.

In this sample, this clonotype turned up many times. The chain combines TRBV7-9 with TRBJ2-3; 8 bases match TRBD2. In germline, CDR1 is SEHNR, CDR2 FQNEAQ (reference sequence). Losses at the gene ends were 1 base for V and 1 base for J; bases not matched to a gene: 4. The CDR3 sequence is 16 residues long. The chain's CDR3 is CASSLVPAGGTDTQYF. In DNA form, the CDR3 reads TGTGCCAGCAGCTTAGTCCCAGCGGGGGGCACAGATACGCAGTATTTT.

This clonotype was recorded many times. The chain combines TRBV18 with TRBJ2-3, with D perhaps TRBD1 (7 bases). Germline V gives CDR1 KGHSH, CDR2 LQKENI. V was pared by 8 bases and J by 1 base, with 19 bases between. The length of the CDR3 is 16 residues. This CDR3 reads CASSPRQGGGTDTQYF. Here the CDR3 DNA reads TGTGCCAGCAGCCCACGACAGGGCGGGGGCACAGATACGCAGTATTTT.

A word on this clonotype: A much larger clone lies a single base off, so this may be a read error. The conserved closing phenylalanine or tryptophan is absent in this CDR3, likely reflecting a read error. V gene TRBV5-6 combines with J gene TRBJ2-7; possible D gene TRBD2, 5 bases. CDR1 SGHDT and CDR2 YYEEEE come from the germline V gene. Trimming left V 5 bases short and J 5 bases short, with 17 bases between. The CDR3 runs to 14 residues. CDR3: CASSRPPSGDEQYL. CDR3 sequence (DNA): TGTGCCAGCAGTCGACCTCCGAGCGGCGACGAGCAGTACCTC.

For this clonotype: A read error may explain this, as a much larger clone is one base away. In nucleotides, the CDR3 is TGTGCCAGCAGCCAAGCGAGAGTTCGGCTAAACACTGAAGCTTTCTTT. This encodes CASSQARVRLNTEAFF. V usage is TRBV3-1 and J usage is TRBJ1-1; D unresolved. The CDR3 has 16 residues. V shed 1 base and J shed 2 bases, with 14 bases lying between them. Germline values: CDR1 LGHDT, CDR2 YNNKEL (reference sequence).

This clonotype was observed at least ten times. The genes are TRBV4-1 and TRBJ1-2; 7 bases fit TRBD1. Germline assignment: CDR1 MGHRA and CDR2 YSYEKL. With V trimmed by 0 bases and J by 4 bases, 8 bases remained unmatched. This CDR3 has 16 residues. The CDR3 spells CASSQDRTGAIYGYTF. As DNA, the CDR3 is TGCGCCAGCAGCCAAGATAGAACAGGGGCAATCTATGGCTACACCTTC.

The gene calls are TRBV5-3 and TRBJ1-6; no clear D. TRBV5-3 is an open reading frame whose function is uncertain. Deletions cut 8 bases from V and 7 bases from J, with 19 bases between. This CDR3 has 15 residues. The CDR3 region has the DNA TGTGCCAGCAGCCCGAACGACGGTACGAATTCACCCCTCCACTTT. This codes for CASSPNDGTNSPLHF.

The V gene is TRBV21-1, the J gene TRBJ2-2; the table's TRBD1 call for D was not verified on the DNA. TRBV21-1 is a pseudogene. CDR3 length: 14 residues. The CDR3 loop reads CASSDGQGSGELFF. In DNA form, the CDR3 reads TGTGCCAGCAGTGACGGACAGGGTTCCGGGGAGCTGTTTTTT.

This clonotype was observed a handful of times. This chain joins TRBV24-1 and TRBJ2-2; 11 bases line up with TRBD2. Trimming at V came to 4 bases and at J to 3 bases, leaving 12 bases not matched to a gene. The CDR3 spans 19 residues. Germline CDR1 is KGHDR and CDR2 is SFDVKD. The CDR3 DNA reads as TGTGCCACCAGTGAGATTAGCGGGAGGGCCAGAGTAGACACCGGGGAGCTGTTTTTT. Residues: CATSEISGRARVDTGELFF.

This clonotype was seen only a few times. The V and J genes are TRBV7-2 and TRBJ2-7; 11 nucleotides align to TRBD2. The trim removed 2 bases at V and 2 bases at J, leaving 17 bases unmatched. The CDR3 is 20 amino acids. Germline V gene sequence: CDR1 SGHTA, CDR2 FQGNSA. The CDR3, as DNA: TGTGCCAGCAGCTTATCATGGGACAGGACAGTACTAGCGGGGGCCTACGAGCAGTACTTC. It encodes CASSLSWDRTVLAGAYEQYF.

This clonotype appeared a few times. The chain combines TRBV7-9 with TRBJ2-7; 7 positions agree with TRBD1. Germline assignment: CDR1 SEHNR and CDR2 FQNEAQ (reference sequence). The CDR3 has 14 residues. Losses at the gene ends were 1 base for V and 2 bases for J; bases not matched to a gene: 2. The CDR3 reads CASSLVGQAYEQYF. In DNA, the CDR3 is TGTGCCAGCAGCTTAGTCGGACAGGCCTACGAGCAGTACTTC.

This clonotype has more than one count but fewer than ten. This rearrangement joins TRBV3-1 to TRBJ2-5; the match to TRBD1 covers 7 bases. CDR3 length equals 19 residues. Per germline, CDR1 LGHDT and CDR2 YNNKEL (reference sequence). Germline trimming cut 4 bases from V and 6 bases from J; bases unmatched to any gene: 23. The CDR3 DNA reads TGTGCCAGCAGCCCCCCCTTTCTATCGTGGCAGGGGGTGAGAAAGACCCAGTACTTC. It encodes CASSPPFLSWQGVRKTQYF.

The chain employs TRBV6-4 and TRBJ2-2, with no clear D. There are 12 residues in the CDR3. Germline CDR1 and CDR2: MRHNA and SNTAGT. The V and J ends lost 3 bases and 5 bases respectively, with 4 bases between them. Here the CDR3 DNA reads TGTGCCAGCAGTGATATGACCGGGGAGCTGTTTTTT. Protein sequence: CASSDMTGELFF.

This chain joins TRBV2 and TRBJ2-7, with D possibly TRBD1 on 6 matching bases. This CDR3 contains 14 residues. V lost 5 bases, J lost 4 bases, and 15 bases lay in between. The germline V gene has CDR1 SNHLY and CDR2 FYNNEI. This CDR3 reads CASSSAGTPYEQYF. The CDR3 coding sequence is TGTGCCAGCAGTAGTGCTGGGACACCATACGAGCAGTACTTC.

The chain recombines TRBV3-1 with TRBJ1-1; D uncertain. The CDR3 spans 17 residues. V was clipped by 1 base and J by 0 bases, with 15 bases between them. In germline, CDR1 is LGHDT, CDR2 YNNKEL (reference sequence). CDR3 sequence (DNA): TGTGCCAGCAGCCAAGGGCTCGCGGGGTACCTGAACACTGAAGCTTTCTTT. This translates into CASSQGLAGYLNTEAFF.

This chain links TRBV10-3 with TRBJ1-2, with 8 positions matching TRBD1. This CDR3 has 16 amino acids. CDR1 and CDR2 (germline): ENHRY, SYGVKD. V trimming: 3 bases; J trimming: 3 bases; junction bases outside the gene matches: 9. The CDR3 protein is CAISDFSTGGDYGYTF. The CDR3 DNA sequence: TGTGCCATCAGTGACTTTAGCACAGGGGGAGACTATGGCTACACCTTC.